These 7 T cell receptor beta chains originate from one sample sequenced in a study of blood T cell repertoires in COVID-19. Sequencing was performed with immunoSEQ multiplex PCR; in TCRdb, only in-frame clones are kept and a portion is missing. The profile shows about 260,000 clones, about 91% of them singletons. Sequenced: peripheral blood. Source of these receptors: a young adult with COVID-19, enrolled during active disease.

The rearrangement joins TRBV7-2 to TRBJ2-1, with 9 bases matching TRBD2. The V gene's germline CDR1 is SGHTA and CDR2 FQGNSA. V was clipped by 3 bases and J by 7 bases; unmatched bases: 7. The CDR3 sequence is 15 residues long. DNA of the CDR3: TGTGCCAGCAGCTTCCTCGGACTAGCGCATAATGAGCAGTTCTTC. Amino acid sequence: CASSFLGLAHNEQFF.

This chain links TRBV4-1 with TRBJ2-3, with D maybe TRBD2 (6 bases). The CDR3 consists of 16 residues. Trimming took off 2 bases at V and 2 bases at J, with 14 bases between the two ends. CDR1 is MGHRA, CDR2 YSYEKL, per germline. The DNA for the CDR3 is TGCGCCAGCAGCCAATTTTATAGCGGAACCACAGATACGCAGTATTTT. It yields the protein CASSQFYSGTTDTQYF.

The rearrangement links TRBV6-6 to TRBJ2-7; D not resolved. This CDR3 has 14 amino acids. Germline values: CDR1 MNHNY, CDR2 SVGAGI (reference sequence). Trimming took 6 bases from V and 0 from J, leaving 12 bases between them. The CDR3 loop reads CASSSQELSYEQYF. The CDR3 coding sequence is TGTGCCAGCAGCTCCCAGGAACTCTCCTACGAGCAGTACTTC.

This clone was picked up one time. This chain uses TRBV6-5 with TRBJ2-4; TRBD1 might be the D (6 bases). In germline, CDR1 is MNHEY, CDR2 SVGAGI. The CDR3 runs 15 residues. The germline V and J ends were trimmed by 5 bases and 4 bases, with 15 bases remaining between them. The CDR3 DNA is TGTGCCAGCAGTACCCGTAGGGGGACGAAAAACATTCAGTACTTC. Residues: CASSTRRGTKNIQYF.

V usage is TRBV6-2 or TRBV6-3 and J usage is TRBJ2-1; D is possibly TRBD1 (6 bases). V lost 2 bases and J 2 bases, leaving 16 bases between the germline ends. Germline V gene lookup returns CDR1 MNHEY and CDR2 SVGEGT. This CDR3 region has 17 residues. The CDR3 loop reads CASSYPDRSLTYNEQFF. As DNA, the CDR3 is TGTGCCAGCAGTTACCCCGACAGGTCTCTGACCTACAATGAGCAGTTCTTC.

The CDR3: CASGDFHSYEQYF. The CDR3, as DNA: TGTGCCAGCGGGGACTTTCACTCCTACGAGCAGTACTTC. The chain joins TRBV7-9 to TRBJ2-7, with a possible D match to TRBD2 (6 bases). The CDR3 loop spans 13 amino acids. V was shortened by 8 bases and J by 0 bases, with 11 bases between the two germline ends. The germline V gene encodes CDR1 SEHNR and CDR2 FQNEAQ (reference sequence).

The genes are TRBV9 and TRBJ1-2; the D gene is possibly TRBD1 (6 bases). V shed 0 bases and J shed 3 bases, with 12 bases lying between them. This CDR3 region has 15 residues. Germline assignment: CDR1 SGDLS and CDR2 YYNGEE. The CDR3 DNA follows: TGTGCCAGCAGCGTAGGGGACACTTTACACTATGGCTACACCTTC. This gives the protein CASSVGDTLHYGYTF.